The TCR beta chain under discussion was sequenced for a study of blood T cell repertoires in COVID-19. Membership in each cohort depended on participant-reported clinical history. V lost 6 bases, J lost 5 bases, and 19 bases lay in between. CDR1 and CDR2 (germline): MDHEN, SYDVKM. The CDR3 consists of 15 residues. Assay used: immunoSEQ multiplex PCR; TCRdb lists only in-frame clones, some missing. The sample lists around 250,000 clones, around 90% seen once, with approximately 1.7% in the top ten. The material sequenced was PBMCs or T cells enriched from blood (not recorded which). V usage is TRBV28 and J usage is TRBJ1-1; the D gene is possibly TRBD1 (5 bases). This clonotype originated in a woman between 45 and 65 years old who had recovered from COVID-19. DNA of the CDR3: TGTGCCAGCAGAGAGGGAGGGGAAGGGGTAACTGAAGCTTTCTTT. It encodes CASREGGEGVTEAFF. Full variable domain (rest looked up from reference TRBV28 and TRBJ1-1): DVKVTQSSRYLVKRTGEKVFLECVQDMDHENMFWYRQDPGLGLRLIYFSYDVKMKEKGDIPEGYSVSREKKERFSLILESASTNQTSMYLCASREGGEGVTEAFFGQGTRLTVV.